Below are 32 T cell receptor beta chains sequenced from a single sample in a study of blood T cell repertoires in COVID-19. Some clones are missing from TCRdb's copy, which holds only in-frame ones; the method was immunoSEQ multiplex PCR. In the table there are roughly 170,000 clones, 60% to 80% of which are singletons. Source material: peripheral blood. The receptors shown here come from a woman between 65 and 79 years old with acute or convalescent COVID-19.

The chain links TRBV11-1 to TRBJ2-7, with a weak D call TRBD2 (7 bases). The CDR3 is 14 amino acids. V lost 6 bases, J lost 6 bases, and 18 bases lay in between. Looked up from germline, CDR1 is SGHAT and CDR2 is FQDESV (reference sequence). CDR3 in DNA: TGTGCCAGCAGTAGAACGGGGGGCGTTTCCGAGCAGTACTTC. Amino acid sequence: CASSRTGGVSEQYF. The full variable domain, its missing parts supplied by reference TRBV11-1 and TRBJ2-7, is EAEVAQSPRYKITEKSQAVAFWCDPISGHATLYWYRQILGQGPELLVQFQDESVVDDSQLPKDRFSAERLKGVDSTLKIQPAELGDSAMYLCASSRTGGVSEQYFGPGTRLTVT.

V gene TRBV7-9 combines with J gene TRBJ2-5; 11 nucleotides match TRBD2. Losses at the gene ends were 5 bases for V and 7 bases for J; bases not matched to a gene: 9. Per the germline V gene, CDR1 is SEHNR and CDR2 is FQNEAQ (reference sequence). This CDR3 has 15 residues. The CDR3 protein is CASSRLAGGRVTQYF. The CDR3 nucleotides read TGTGCCAGCAGCCGGCTAGCGGGAGGAAGGGTGACCCAGTACTTC.

In DNA, the CDR3 is TGTGCCAGCAGTTACTCCCCTCTAGAAGAGGACGAGCAGTACTTC. Translating gives CASSYSPLEEDEQYF. The V gene is TRBV6-6, the J gene TRBJ2-7, with D unresolved. Per the germline V gene, CDR1 is MNHNY and CDR2 is SVGAGI (reference sequence). Trimming cost V 0 bases and J 5 bases, with 14 bases left between them. The CDR3 covers 15 residues.

The chain is built from TRBV5-8 and TRBJ1-5, with D possibly TRBD1 on 6 matching bases. The germline V gene encodes CDR1 SGHTS and CDR2 YDEGEE. Trimming cost V 5 bases and J 1 base, with 13 bases left between them. This CDR3 region has 15 residues. The CDR3 loop is CASSYARGSNQPQHF. The DNA of the CDR3 is TGTGCCAGCAGTTATGCCAGGGGAAGCAATCAGCCCCAGCATTTT.

J is TRBJ2-7 and V is TRBV27; no reliable D call. Trimming took 3 bases from V and 1 from J, leaving 10 bases between them. The CDR3 loop spans 14 amino acids. CDR1 MNHEY and CDR2 SMNVEV come from the germline V gene (reference sequence). CDR3 in amino acids: CASSFLMTSYEQYF. CDR3 DNA: TGTGCCAGCAGTTTTCTGATGACATCCTACGAGCAGTACTTC.

The V call is TRBV4-1, the J call TRBJ2-5; 14 bases fit TRBD2. The V gene end was trimmed by 2 bases and the J gene end by 5 bases; junction bases not matched to a gene: 10. The CDR3 contains 18 residues. The germline CDR1 and CDR2 sequences are MGHRA and YSYEKL. CDR3 in amino acids: CASSQYPGLAGVGETQYF. The CDR3 nucleotides read TGCGCCAGCAGCCAATACCCGGGACTAGCGGGAGTTGGGGAGACCCAGTACTTC.

The V and J genes are TRBV27 and TRBJ2-1; 8 bases map to TRBD2. The CDR3 covers 21 residues. Germline CDR1 and CDR2: MNHEY and SMNVEV (reference sequence). The V segment lost 3 bases and the J segment 7 bases; nucleotides outside the gene matches: 26. CDR3 in amino acids: CASSFKWLSRSGGPYSNEQFF. DNA for the CDR3: TGTGCCAGCAGTTTTAAGTGGCTATCGCGATCGGGAGGGCCTTATTCGAATGAGCAGTTCTTC.

CDR3 in amino acids: CATAPDRAEETQYF. CDR3 sequence (DNA): TGCGCCACCGCACCGGACAGGGCGGAAGAGACCCAGTACTTC. The rearrangement joins TRBV5-1 to TRBJ2-5; 8 positions match TRBD1. Germline-derived CDR1 and CDR2 are SGHRS and YFSETQ. This CDR3 comprises 14 residues. The trim removed 9 bases at V and 3 bases at J, leaving 10 bases unmatched.

The chain has TRBV20-1 and TRBJ2-1; TRBD2 matches 8 bases. Germline CDR1 is DFQATT and CDR2 is SNEGSKA (reference sequence). The CDR3 consists of 14 residues. Trimming cost V 3 bases and J 3 bases; bases outside gene matches: 4. This CDR3 reads CSASSGMSYNEQFF. The CDR3 nucleotides are TGCAGTGCTAGTAGCGGGATGAGCTACAATGAGCAGTTCTTC.

This clone was observed a single time. The V call is TRBV24-1, the J call TRBJ2-3, with a possible D match to TRBD2 (6 bases). Trimming removed 4 bases at V and 2 bases at J, with 18 bases between. This CDR3 spans 17 amino acids. The germline CDR1 and CDR2 sequences are KGHDR and SFDVKD. Here the CDR3 DNA reads TGTGCCACCAGTGACTCACCCGGGACTGGGAACACAGATACGCAGTATTTT. Its protein is CATSDSPGTGNTDTQYF.

Comment on this clone: The DNA is omitted, as the CDR3 cannot be located on it reliably, and the CDR3 follows TCRdb's listing. CDR3 amino acids: CASSLVRFGGPTQPQHF. The chain has TRBV5-8 and TRBJ1-5. Germline V gene data show CDR1 as SGHTS and CDR2 as YDEGEE. The CDR3 is 17 amino acids long, termini counted.

This chain joins TRBV30 and TRBJ1-1; no definite D call. Per germline, CDR1 GTSNPN and CDR2 SVGIG (reference sequence). V lost 4 bases, J lost 10 bases, and 13 bases lay in between. The CDR3 is made up of 11 amino acids. CDR3 DNA: TGTGCCTGGATTAAGCCTAGCGGAGCTTTCTTT. Protein product: CAWIKPSGAFF.

The J gene is TRBJ1-2, the V gene TRBV4-1; weak D call: TRBD1 (5 bases). V lost 3 bases, J lost 6 bases, and 14 bases lay in between. Germline-derived CDR1 and CDR2 are MGHRA and YSYEKL. The CDR3 loop spans 14 amino acids. CDR3: CASSHTGRAHGYTF. The CDR3 region has the DNA TGCGCCAGCAGCCACACAGGTCGGGCACATGGCTACACCTTC.

Turning to this clone: Other nucleotide sequences from this sample produce the same CDR3. The chain couples TRBV9 to TRBJ2-3; D is ambiguous. The V gene lost 3 bases and the J gene lost 0 bases, with 5 bases spanning the gap. Germline assignment: CDR1 SGDLS and CDR2 YYNGEE. The CDR3 consists of 13 residues. The CDR3 DNA reads TGTGCCAGCAGCGGCACTAGCACAGATACGCAGTATTTT. It is translated as CASSGTSTDTQYF.

This clone was picked up a small number of times. The chain has TRBV19 and TRBJ2-5; tentatively, D is TRBD2 (5 bases). Germline CDR1 and CDR2: LNHDA and SQIVND (reference sequence). The CDR3 runs 14 residues. Trimming took 3 bases from V and 5 from J, leaving 13 bases between them. This chain's CDR3 is CASSIAGVGETQYF. The CDR3 coding sequence is TGTGCCAGTAGTATTGCCGGGGTTGGGGAGACCCAGTACTTC.

The chain links TRBV7-2 to TRBJ2-7, with 12 bases that match TRBD2. Germline V CDR1 and CDR2: SGHTA, FQGNSA. There are 15 residues in the CDR3. V was clipped by 5 bases and J by 2 bases; unmatched bases: 4. The CDR3 DNA follows: TGTGCCAGCAGCCCGACTAGCGGGGGTGCCTACGAGCAGTACTTC. The encoded protein is CASSPTSGGAYEQYF.

The chain uses TRBV3-1 (or the pseudogene TRBV3-2) and TRBJ2-5, with D perhaps TRBD2 (6 bases). V lost 0 bases and J 4 bases, leaving 24 bases between the germline ends. The CDR3 covers 19 residues. Germline CDR1 is LGHDT and CDR2 is YNNKEL (reference sequence). The CDR3 region has the DNA TGTGCCAGCAGCCAAGATTTCTCTTCTTTCCGTCGGGGGATAGAGACCCAGTACTTC. Its translation: CASSQDFSSFRRGIETQYF.

This clone occurred a few times. The chain is built from TRBV19 and TRBJ1-4, with D uncertain. Per the germline V gene, CDR1 is LNHDA and CDR2 is SQIVND (reference sequence). Deletions cut 5 bases from V and 0 bases from J, with 4 bases between. This CDR3 region has 13 residues. The CDR3 coding sequence is TGTGCCAGTAGTGTATCAACTAATGAAAAACTGTTTTTT. It codes for CASSVSTNEKLFF. The full variable domain, completed using reference TRBV19 and TRBJ1-4, is DGGITQSPKYLFRKEGQNVTLSCEQNLNHDAMYWYRQDPGQGLRLIYYSQIVNDFQKGDIAEGYSVSREKKESFPLTVTSAQKNPTAFYLCASSVSTNEKLFFGSGTQLSVL.

V is TRBV5-1 and J is TRBJ1-1, with 7 bases matching TRBD1. With 3 bases clipped from V and 10 bases from J, the junction kept 9 bases outside the gene matches. Germline loops: CDR1 SGHRS, CDR2 YFSETQ. The CDR3 contains 13 residues. The CDR3 region is CASSSGTDPRAFF. Here the CDR3 DNA reads TGCGCCAGCAGCTCCGGGACAGATCCAAGAGCTTTCTTT.

This chain joins TRBV6-2 or TRBV6-3 and TRBJ1-5; D is possibly TRBD1 (5 bases). Germline V gene lookup returns CDR1 MNHEY and CDR2 SVGEGT. V was shortened by 2 bases and J by 5 bases, with 22 bases between the two germline ends. This CDR3 region has 18 residues. The CDR3, as DNA: TGTGCCAGCAGTTACCCCGTACCCGGGACTGGGCAAGATCAGCCCCAGCATTTT. Translating it yields CASSYPVPGTGQDQPQHF.

The chain couples TRBV27 to TRBJ2-1; a weak D match, TRBD2 (5 bases). V dropped 2 bases and J dropped 4 bases, with 15 bases sitting between them. The CDR3 totals 16 residues. Per the germline V gene, CDR1 is MNHEY and CDR2 is SMNVEV (reference sequence). CDR3 amino acids: CASSLGPGGAYNEQFF. The CDR3, as DNA: TGTGCCAGCAGTTTAGGACCAGGAGGCGCTTACAATGAGCAGTTCTTC.

This clone appeared a few times. The J gene is TRBJ1-2, the V gene TRBV3-1 (or the pseudogene TRBV3-2); D might be TRBD1 (6 bases). Germline CDR1 is LGHDT and CDR2 is YNNKEL (reference sequence). The CDR3 covers 14 residues. Trimming pared 8 bases from V and 4 bases from J, leaving 17 bases between. CDR3 sequence (DNA): TGTGCCAGCGGGGGGGGCGGAAGGTTCTATGGCTACACCTTC. Translated: CASGGGGRFYGYTF.

This clone was counted a single time. At the DNA level, this CDR3 is encoded by other sequences in the same sample as well. This chain links TRBV19 with TRBJ2-2; TRBD1 agrees at 7 bases. The germline V gene has CDR1 LNHDA and CDR2 SQIVND (reference sequence). The CDR3 totals 15 residues. J was trimmed by 2 bases and V by 1 base; bases with no gene match: 1. CDR3 in amino acids: CASSIGQGNTGELFF. In nucleotides, the CDR3 is TGTGCCAGTAGTATAGGACAGGGAAACACCGGGGAGCTGTTTTTT.

V is TRBV15 and J is TRBJ2-1; D unresolved. Germline V gene sequence: CDR1 LNHNV, CDR2 YYDKDF (reference sequence). The CDR3 has 15 residues. Trimming pared 0 bases from V and 0 bases from J, leaving 6 bases between. The CDR3 loop is CATSREVSSYNEQFF. In nucleotides, the CDR3 is TGTGCCACCAGCAGAGAAGTGAGCTCCTACAATGAGCAGTTCTTC.

The V gene is TRBV15, the J gene TRBJ1-2; maybe TRBD1 (5 bases). V dropped 5 bases and J dropped 3 bases, with 16 bases sitting between them. Germline V gene data show CDR1 as LNHNV and CDR2 as YYDKDF (reference sequence). This CDR3 is built from 15 residues. The CDR3 reads CATSPGVTGHYGYTF. The CDR3 DNA reads TGTGCCACCAGCCCAGGCGTAACAGGACACTATGGCTACACCTTC.

The rearrangement uses TRBV5-1 and TRBJ2-1; 7 nucleotides line up with TRBD2. The length of the CDR3 is 14 residues. The V and J ends lost 5 bases and 7 bases, in that order; junction bases with no gene match: 9. Germline loops: CDR1 SGHRS, CDR2 YFSETQ. The CDR3 DNA reads as TGCGCCAGCAGTTGGGGGGGTCAAGAAAATGAGCAGTTCTTC. Its protein product is CASSWGGQENEQFF.

The V gene is TRBV5-5, the J gene TRBJ1-1; D gene ambiguous. Germline assignment: CDR1 SGHKS and CDR2 YYEKEE (reference sequence). The CDR3 totals 14 residues. Between the trimmed V and J ends, which lost 1 base and 6 bases, there was a span of 13 bases. CDR3 DNA sequence: TGTGCCAGCAGCTTGCGGTATGTTGTGTCTGAAGCTTTCTTT. The encoded protein is CASSLRYVVSEAFF.

The V and J genes are TRBV10-3 and TRBJ2-2; TRBD1 agrees at 8 bases. V trimming: 8 bases; J trimming: 0 bases; junction bases outside the gene matches: 5. The CDR3 extends over 15 amino acids. The V gene's germline CDR1 is ENHRY and CDR2 SYGVKD. CDR3 residues: CAIPRGPANTGELFF. Written as DNA, the CDR3 is TGTGCCATCCCCAGGGGGCCCGCGAACACCGGGGAGCTGTTTTTT.

This clone was picked up one time. V and J are TRBV4-2 and TRBJ2-1; 9 nucleotides line up with TRBD2. This CDR3 comprises 16 residues. V shed 4 bases and J 4 bases; nucleotides not matched to a gene: 8. Germline V gives CDR1 LGHNA, CDR2 YNFKEQ. The CDR3 here is CASSLDLAGSYNEQFF. CDR3 sequence (DNA): TGTGCCAGCAGCCTGGATCTAGCGGGGTCTTACAATGAGCAGTTCTTC.

The chain recombines TRBV29-1 with TRBJ1-1; D not certain. CDR3 size: 13 residues. V was trimmed by 6 bases and J by 5 bases, leaving 16 bases between them. The germline CDR1 and CDR2 sequences are SQVTM and ANQGSEA. Written as DNA, the CDR3 is TGCAGCGTCGGTCCGGGGTCGGGAACTGAAGCTTTCTTT. It encodes CSVGPGSGTEAFF.

The chain links TRBV7-3 to TRBJ2-7, with 9 nucleotides matching TRBD1. Unmatched junction bases numbered 14, after V lost 5 bases and J lost 12 bases. Germline V gene data show CDR1 as SGHTA and CDR2 as FQGTGA. CDR3 size: 14 residues. This CDR3 is CASSPGQGGDRLYF. In nucleotides, the CDR3 is TGTGCCAGCAGCCCGGGACAGGGAGGCGATCGGTTGTACTTC.

The V and J genes are TRBV4-2 and TRBJ2-3; D is uncertain. This CDR3 contains 13 residues. Trimming removed 0 bases from V and 5 bases from J, with 6 bases in between. From germline, CDR1 is LGHNA and CDR2 YNFKEQ. The CDR3 DNA sequence: TGTGCCAGCAGCCAAGATTTCGGAGATACGCAGTATTTT. Its protein product is CASSQDFGDTQYF.